The 2 T cell receptor beta chains below come from one sample, sequenced in a study of human T cells and chemical hapten exposure. As to time point: pre-sensitization, week 0. As to treatment: therapeutic diphenylcyclopropenone sensitization with weekly scalp DPC. TCRdb passed the RACE reads through MiXCR, listing each CDR3 protein once. Of about 77,000 distinct CDR3 sequences in the sample, about 15% were seen once. The material was whole blood, obtained in connection with sensitization to the hapten diphenylcyclopropenone (DPC). Receptors were obtained from a woman in her 50s with alopecia areata. Some clones in this sample may be carry-over from other donors' samples.

This clonotype was seen only a few times. The chain couples TRBV7-8 to TRBJ1-3; the D is unclear. V was cut by 2 bases and J by 2 bases, with 4 bases left in between. Germline V gives CDR1 SGHVS, CDR2 FQNEAQ. The CDR3 runs 13 residues. In DNA form, the CDR3 reads TGTGCCAGCAGCTTAAACGCTGGAAACACCATATATTTT. Its translation is CASSLNAGNTIYF.

This clonotype was counted between two and nine times. The genes are TRBV20-1 and TRBJ1-1; 7 nucleotides line up with TRBD1. Germline V gene sequence: CDR1 DFQATT, CDR2 SNEGSKA (reference sequence). The length of the CDR3 is 16 residues. The trim removed 0 bases at V and 1 base at J, leaving 8 bases unmatched. CDR3 loop: CSARDARTGANTEAFF. As DNA, the CDR3 is TGCAGTGCTAGAGACGCTAGGACAGGAGCGAACACTGAAGCTTTCTTT.